The next 15 T cell receptor beta chains were all read from a single sample in a study of T cells in Graves' hyperthyroidism and ophthalmopathy. RNA transcripts provided the source from which TCR beta CDR3 regions were amplified. During a first-round RT-PCR of the TCR CDR3, the HTBI primer set was used. Using its own MiXCR run on the multiplex PCR reads, TCRdb lists one record per CDR3 protein. The sample records 650,000 to 750,000 distinct CDR3 sequences, 14% being singletons. The sample taken for sequencing was blood. Source of these receptors: a woman in her late teens or twenties with Graves' hyperthyroidism.

In this sample, this clonotype turned up many times. The J gene is TRBJ2-7, the V gene TRBV6-2 or TRBV6-3; 8 bases map to TRBD2. V trimming: 2 bases; J trimming: 3 bases; junction bases outside the gene matches: 15. Germline V lookup: CDR1 MNHEY, CDR2 SVGEGT. The CDR3 extends over 18 amino acids. In nucleotides, the CDR3 is TGTGCCAGCAGTTACGACGGGACTAGGGGGACTGAACGCTACGAGCAGTACTTC. This translates into CASSYDGTRGTERYEQYF.

The chain links TRBV2 to TRBJ2-3; weak D call: TRBD2 (5 bases). V was cut by 2 bases and J by 4 bases, with 10 bases left in between. Germline-derived CDR1 and CDR2 are SNHLY and FYNNEI. This CDR3 has 14 amino acids. CDR3 sequence reads: CASSERGRADTQYF. The CDR3 nucleotides read TGTGCCAGCAGTGAACGGGGTCGGGCAGATACGCAGTATTTT. Supplemented by reference TRBV2 and TRBJ2-3, the full variable domain reads EPEVTQTPSHQVTQMGQEVILRCVPISNHLYFYWYRQILGQKVEFLVSFYNNEISEKSEIFDDQFSVERPDGSNFTLKIRSTKLEDSAMYFCASSERGRADTQYFGPGTRLTVL.

This sequence joins TRBV12-3 or TRBV12-4 and TRBJ2-1; D remains ambiguous. The germline V and J ends were trimmed by 3 bases and 6 bases, with 9 bases remaining between them. This CDR3 contains 13 residues. The CDR3 region is CASSLGSPNEQFF. In DNA, the CDR3 is TGTGCCAGCAGTTTGGGTTCCCCCAATGAGCAGTTCTTC.

This clonotype appeared many times. The chain is built from TRBV29-1 and TRBJ1-1; tentatively, D is TRBD1 (6 bases). V lost 7 bases and J 8 bases, leaving 20 bases between the germline ends. The length of the CDR3 is 13 residues. Germline assignment: CDR1 SQVTM and CDR2 ANQGSEA. DNA for the CDR3: TGCAGCGCCTCGGTTGGGGGCGGCAGGGAAGCTTTCTTT. Translated, it gives CSASVGGGREAFF.

This clonotype was detected ten times or more. This chain links TRBV6-1 with TRBJ2-1; perhaps TRBD2 as D (6 bases). Germline V CDR1 and CDR2: MNHNS, SASEGT. CDR3 length: 12 amino acids. Deletions cut 7 bases from V and 6 bases from J, with 10 bases between. The CDR3 DNA is TGTGCCAGCAAGGGCGGGGCCAATGAGCAGTTCTTC. Its translation: CASKGGANEQFF.

This clonotype has ten or more counts. The chain recombines TRBV7-2 with TRBJ2-1; D possibly matches TRBD1 or TRBD2 (5 bases each). V was shortened by 1 base and J by 4 bases, with 11 bases between the two germline ends. CDR1 is SGHTA, CDR2 FQGNSA, per germline. This CDR3 region has 15 residues. DNA of the CDR3: TGTGCCAGCAGCTTAGATGGGGGTAGATACAATGAGCAGTTCTTC. It is translated as CASSLDGGRYNEQFF.

V usage is TRBV28 and J usage is TRBJ1-4; 9 bases match TRBD1. CDR1 MDHEN and CDR2 SYDVKM come from the germline V gene. Germline trimming cut 4 bases from V and 0 bases from J; bases unmatched to any gene: 6. The CDR3 consists of 17 residues. The DNA for the CDR3 is TGTGCCAGCAGTTCACGGGACAGGGCCGCAACTAATGAAAAACTGTTTTTT. Translating it yields CASSSRDRAATNEKLFF.

As concerns this clonotype: The junction shows a germline mismatch at one end, possibly a read error. The chain links TRBV5-6 to TRBJ2-7; the D call may be TRBD1 or TRBD2 (5 bases each). The CDR3 contains 15 residues. From germline, CDR1 is SGHDT and CDR2 YYEEEE. CDR3 nucleotides: TGTGCCAGCAGTTACGAGGGGCTTGAGGTCCACGAGCGGTACTTC. Protein: CASSYEGLEVHERYF.

This clonotype occurred a few times. V is TRBV19 and J is TRBJ2-3, with D tentatively TRBD1 or TRBD2 (6 bases each). The CDR3 contains 17 residues. The germline V and J ends were trimmed by 9 bases and 0 bases, with 22 bases remaining between them. From germline, CDR1 is LNHDA and CDR2 SQIVND (reference sequence). For the CDR3, the DNA is TGTGCCAGCAGGGGACTTAACATGGAAAAGAGCACAGATACGCAGTATTTT. Translation gives CASRGLNMEKSTDTQYF.

This clonotype was seen repeatedly, ten times or more. The CDR3 bases are TGTGCCAGCAGCTTAGATCTAACAACAGGGCGAGAGCAGTTCTTC. Protein product: CASSLDLTTGREQFF. J is TRBJ2-1 and V is TRBV11-2; a possible D gene is TRBD1 (6 bases). The germline CDR1 and CDR2 sequences are SGHAT and FQNNGV. This CDR3 comprises 15 residues. V was trimmed by 0 bases and J by 10 bases, leaving 16 bases between them.

This clonotype showed up just a few times. The genes are TRBV6-2 or TRBV6-3 and TRBJ2-2; D unresolved. Trimming took 5 bases from V and 0 from J, leaving 13 bases between them. The CDR3 spans 16 residues. Germline V gives CDR1 MNHEY, CDR2 SVGEGT. CDR3 protein: CASSPQRLANTGELFF. The CDR3 DNA is TGTGCCAGCAGTCCACAGAGGCTAGCGAACACCGGGGAGCTGTTTTTT.

The table lists this clonotype with many counts. CDR3 sequence: CASSLAGTRSNEQFF. DNA of the CDR3: TGTGCCAGCAGCTTAGCCGGGACTAGAAGCAATGAGCAGTTCTTC. V is TRBV11-1 and J is TRBJ2-1, with TRBD2 identical over 8 bases. CDR1 and CDR2 from the germline V gene are SGHAT and FQDESV (reference sequence). The CDR3 totals 15 residues. The ends lost 0 bases at V and 6 bases at J; junction bases unmatched: 4.

This clonotype was detected once. Given a much more abundant clone one base away, this may be a read error. V is TRBV12-3 or TRBV12-4 and J is TRBJ1-5, with a possible D match to TRBD1 (5 bases). This CDR3 comprises 12 residues. Trimming removed 7 bases at V and 6 bases at J, with 10 bases between. This CDR3 reads CASNGHSQPQHF. CDR3 in DNA: TGTGCCAGCAACGGACACAGTCAGCCCCAGCATTTT.

V gene TRBV6-1 combines with J gene TRBJ2-5, with TRBD2 matching over 9 bases. The ends lost 6 bases at V and 3 bases at J; junction bases unmatched: 11. There are 16 residues in the CDR3. The V gene's germline CDR1 is MNHNS and CDR2 SASEGT. The CDR3 protein is CASSLGRRTSEETQYF. In DNA, the CDR3 is TGTGCCAGCAGCCTGGGCAGGCGGACTAGCGAAGAGACCCAGTACTTC.

This clonotype was detected a few times. The chain uses TRBV18 and TRBJ2-6; 8 positions agree with TRBD1. This CDR3 is built from 17 residues. The trim removed 3 bases at V and 1 base at J, leaving 5 bases unmatched. CDR1 KGHSH and CDR2 LQKENI come from the germline V gene. In nucleotides, the CDR3 is TGTGCCAGCTCACCGGCCAGGGGGCGATCTGGGGCCAACGTCCTGACTTTC. It translates to CASSPARGRSGANVLTF.